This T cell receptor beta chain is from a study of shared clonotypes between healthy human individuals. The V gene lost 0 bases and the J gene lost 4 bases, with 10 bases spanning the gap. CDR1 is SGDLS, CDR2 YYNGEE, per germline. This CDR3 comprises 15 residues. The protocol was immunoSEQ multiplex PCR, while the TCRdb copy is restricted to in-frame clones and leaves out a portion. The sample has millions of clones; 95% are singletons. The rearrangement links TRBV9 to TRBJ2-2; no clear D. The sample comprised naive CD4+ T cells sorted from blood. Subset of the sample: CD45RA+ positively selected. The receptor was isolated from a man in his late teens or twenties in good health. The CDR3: CASSVEQPGTGELFF. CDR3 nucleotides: TGTGCCAGCAGCGTAGAACAGCCGGGCACCGGGGAGCTGTTTTTT.